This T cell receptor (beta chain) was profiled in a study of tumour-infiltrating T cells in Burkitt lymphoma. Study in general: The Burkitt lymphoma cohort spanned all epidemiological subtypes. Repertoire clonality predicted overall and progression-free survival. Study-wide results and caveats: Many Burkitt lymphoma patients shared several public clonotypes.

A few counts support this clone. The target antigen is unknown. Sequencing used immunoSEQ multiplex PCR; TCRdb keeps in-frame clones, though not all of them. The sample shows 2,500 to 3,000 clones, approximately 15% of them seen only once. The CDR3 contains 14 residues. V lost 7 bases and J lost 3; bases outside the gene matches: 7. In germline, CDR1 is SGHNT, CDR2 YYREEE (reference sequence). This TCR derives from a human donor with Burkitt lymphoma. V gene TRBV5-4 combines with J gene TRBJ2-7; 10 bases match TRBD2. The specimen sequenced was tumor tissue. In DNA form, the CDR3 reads TGTGCCAGCCCTTCCCCTAGCGGGAGCTACGAGCAGTACTTC. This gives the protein CASPSPSGSYEQYF.